A single sample gave rise to the 2 T cell receptor beta chains below, sequenced in a study of T cell responses to AZD1222 COVID-19 vaccine. Produced via immunoSEQ multiplex PCR; TCRdb's table is partial and in-frame only. This table holds around 94,000 clones, about 89% found once. Material: peripheral blood, obtained on day 0 of AZD1222 vaccination. The receptors stem from an adult in good health.

The rearrangement uses TRBV4-1 and TRBJ2-5, with a weak D call TRBD1 (6 bases). Deletions cut 0 bases from V and 5 bases from J, with 16 bases between. Germline values: CDR1 MGHRA, CDR2 YSYEKL. The CDR3 spans 16 residues. The CDR3 loop reads CASSQDGAGVGETQYF. In nucleotides, the CDR3 is TGCGCCAGCAGCCAAGATGGGGCAGGGGTGGGGGAGACCCAGTACTTC.

For this clone: At the DNA level, this CDR3 is encoded by other sequences in the same sample as well. This chain links TRBV9 with TRBJ1-1, with a weak D call TRBD1 (6 bases). The CDR3 sequence is 15 residues long. With 0 bases removed from V and 0 bases from J, the gap between germline ends came to 9 bases. From germline, CDR1 is SGDLS and CDR2 YYNGEE. The CDR3 here is CASSVGGAVNTEAFF. The CDR3 region has the DNA TGTGCCAGCAGCGTAGGGGGGGCAGTGAACACTGAAGCTTTCTTT.